This entry lists 15 T cell receptor beta chains sequenced from one sample in a study of regulatory T cells in long-lasting Graves disease. Both iRepertoire HTBI primers and Arm-PCR of CDR3 regions were used to build the TCR beta libraries. TCRdb re-analysed the multiplex PCR reads in MiXCR, keeping a single row per CDR3 protein. Found here are about 380,000 distinct CDR3 sequences, roughly a sixth of them singletons; the top ten hold around a fifth. Described time point: newly diagnosed GD, antithyroid drugs for less than 3 months. PBMC-derived RNA was used for the TCR library. Sequenced material: peripheral blood mononuclear cells (PBMCs), taken at new diagnosis, from a patient treated with antithyroid drugs. Every receptor here comes from a female donor with Graves disease.

In this sample, this clonotype turned up many times. The chain joins TRBV10-3 to TRBJ1-5; 9 bases fit TRBD1. This CDR3 has 16 residues. The germline CDR1 and CDR2 sequences are ENHRY and SYGVKD. The ends lost 4 bases at V and 2 bases at J; junction bases unmatched: 6. Written as DNA, the CDR3 is TGTGCCATCAGTGGACAGGGGGGTCTCGGCAATCAGCCCCAGCATTTT. It encodes CAISGQGGLGNQPQHF.

This clonotype was picked up many times. The V gene is TRBV10-3, the J gene TRBJ1-2; 11 bases match TRBD1. This CDR3 spans 15 amino acids. Germline V lookup: CDR1 ENHRY, CDR2 SYGVKD. V shed 4 bases and J 5 bases; nucleotides not matched to a gene: 6. The CDR3 protein is CAISASGQGEYGYTF. The CDR3 DNA reads as TGTGCCATCAGTGCCTCGGGACAGGGGGAATATGGCTACACCTTC.

In regard to this clonotype: The junction does not match germline at one end; this may be a read error. The chain combines TRBV6-2 or TRBV6-3 with TRBJ1-3; D is ambiguous. The CDR3 totals 12 residues. Germline V gene lookup returns CDR1 MNHEY and CDR2 SVGEGT. The CDR3 loop is CASRQAGDTIYF. CDR3 DNA sequence: TGTGCCAGCAGGCAAGCTGGAGACACCATATATTTT.

This clonotype was observed at least ten times. The chain uses TRBV6-1 and TRBJ1-2; perhaps TRBD1 as D (6 bases). Germline values: CDR1 MNHNS, CDR2 SASEGT. V dropped 6 bases and J dropped 8 bases, with 25 bases sitting between them. CDR3 length equals 16 residues. The CDR3 sequence is CASSPVADSLVGGYTF. CDR3 sequence (DNA): TGTGCCAGCAGCCCCGTAGCGGACAGCCTAGTCGGGGGCTACACCTTC.

This clonotype was found a few times. The chain recombines TRBV10-3 with TRBJ1-5, with TRBD1 identical over 7 bases. Germline loops: CDR1 ENHRY, CDR2 SYGVKD. V lost 6 bases and J lost 3; bases outside the gene matches: 2. The CDR3 extends over 13 amino acids. The CDR3 loop reads CAISDRDNQPQHF. CDR3 in DNA: TGTGCCATCAGCGACAGGGACAATCAGCCCCAGCATTTT.

With respect to this clonotype: A single base separates this from a much larger clone, so it may be a read error. The CDR3 protein is CASSFTGGSSPLHF. In DNA, the CDR3 is TGTGCCAGCAGCTTTACAGGGGGGAGTTCACCCCTCCACTTT. The chain uses TRBV7-3 and TRBJ1-6, with 8 positions matching TRBD1. Germline assignment: CDR1 SGHTA and CDR2 FQGTGA. The CDR3 has 14 amino acids. V lost 3 bases, J lost 9 bases, and 4 bases stayed unmatched.

This clonotype was observed many times. This chain links TRBV12-3 or TRBV12-4 with TRBJ1-1, with 9 positions matching TRBD1. The ends lost 6 bases at V and 0 bases at J; junction bases unmatched: 17. The CDR3 length is 19 residues. CDR3 coding DNA: TGTGCCAGCAGCCCCCCGCTGAGGGACAGGGATGAGTTGAACACTGAAGCTTTCTTT. Translation: CASSPPLRDRDELNTEAFF.

V is TRBV28 and J is TRBJ2-3; 8 bases are shared with TRBD2. Germline values: CDR1 MDHEN, CDR2 SYDVKM. CDR3 size: 17 residues. V gave up 6 bases and J gave up 4 bases; unmatched junction bases: 15. This CDR3 reads CASRPQSAGGRSDTQYF. The DNA for the CDR3 is TGTGCCAGCAGGCCACAATCTGCGGGGGGCCGGTCAGATACGCAGTATTTT.

The genes are TRBV20-1 and TRBJ2-1; 10 bases align to TRBD2. Germline V gene lookup returns CDR1 DFQATT and CDR2 SNEGSKA (reference sequence). The junction had 11 bases not matched to a gene; V was cut back by 5 bases and J by 4 bases. The CDR3 covers 16 residues. CDR3 sequence: CSAGARTSGRYNEQFF. In nucleotides, the CDR3 is TGCAGTGCTGGAGCAAGGACTAGCGGTCGGTACAATGAGCAGTTCTTC.

Note on this clonotype: Since a far larger clone is one base different, this is likely a read error. The chain uses TRBV28 and TRBJ1-1; the D gene is possibly TRBD1 (6 bases). Germline V gene data show CDR1 as MDHEN and CDR2 as SYDVKM. The V gene lost 5 bases and the J gene lost 5 bases, with 24 bases spanning the gap. The CDR3 totals 17 residues. The CDR3 sequence is CASSDEEGGALITEAFF. The CDR3 bases are TGTGCCAGCAGTGACGAGGAGGGGGGCGCGCTGATAACTGAAGCTTTCTTT.

Details on this clonotype: Given a much more abundant clone one base away, this may be a read error. The chain links TRBV27 to TRBJ2-3, with D possibly TRBD1 on 5 matching bases. Trimming took off 2 bases at V and 8 bases at J, with 17 bases between the two ends. The CDR3 is made up of 15 amino acids. Looked up from germline, CDR1 is MNHEY and CDR2 is SMNVEV (reference sequence). The CDR3 loop is CASSLAEGPRGTQYF. The CDR3 coding sequence is TGTGCCAGCAGTTTAGCGGAAGGGCCTAGGGGTACGCAGTATTTT.

This clonotype appeared many times. The chain carries TRBV28 and TRBJ1-4; no reliable D call. This CDR3 region has 14 residues. Germline assignment: CDR1 MDHEN and CDR2 SYDVKM. The V gene lost 3 bases and the J gene lost 0 bases, with 5 bases spanning the gap. The DNA of the CDR3 is TGTGCCAGCAGTTTGTTTTCAACTAATGAAAAACTGTTTTTT. It codes for CASSLFSTNEKLFF. The whole variable domain, filled in from reference TRBV28 and TRBJ1-4, reads DVKVTQSSRYLVKRTGEKVFLECVQDMDHENMFWYRQDPGLGLRLIYFSYDVKMKEKGDIPEGYSVSREKKERFSLILESASTNQTSMYLCASSLFSTNEKLFFGSGTQLSVL.

This clonotype was recorded many times. The chain carries TRBV5-1 and TRBJ1-1; 9 positions agree with TRBD1. Germline assignment: CDR1 SGHRS and CDR2 YFSETQ. CDR3 size: 14 residues. V lost 3 bases and J lost 4; bases outside the gene matches: 4. CDR3 in amino acids: CASSWDRVRTEAFF. CDR3 DNA: TGCGCCAGCAGCTGGGACAGGGTTCGCACTGAAGCTTTCTTT.

In its sample, this clonotype was seen a few times. The chain uses TRBV20-1 and TRBJ1-1; a weak D match, TRBD1 (5 bases). The V end lost 0 bases, the J end lost 4 bases, and 15 bases lay between the germline ends. The CDR3 loop spans 15 amino acids. CDR1 is DFQATT, CDR2 SNEGSKA, per germline (reference sequence). The CDR3 region is CSAREARVGGTEAFF. CDR3 sequence (DNA): TGCAGTGCTAGAGAGGCTAGGGTTGGGGGCACTGAAGCTTTCTTT.

This clonotype has a handful of counts. The gene calls are TRBV19 and TRBJ1-1; weak D call: TRBD1 (5 bases). Between the trimmed V and J ends, which lost 7 bases and 2 bases, there was a span of 14 bases. This CDR3 has 14 amino acids. Germline loops: CDR1 LNHDA, CDR2 SQIVND (reference sequence). CDR3 protein: CASNWGISNTEAFF. For the CDR3, the DNA is TGTGCCAGTAATTGGGGGATCTCTAACACTGAAGCTTTCTTT.